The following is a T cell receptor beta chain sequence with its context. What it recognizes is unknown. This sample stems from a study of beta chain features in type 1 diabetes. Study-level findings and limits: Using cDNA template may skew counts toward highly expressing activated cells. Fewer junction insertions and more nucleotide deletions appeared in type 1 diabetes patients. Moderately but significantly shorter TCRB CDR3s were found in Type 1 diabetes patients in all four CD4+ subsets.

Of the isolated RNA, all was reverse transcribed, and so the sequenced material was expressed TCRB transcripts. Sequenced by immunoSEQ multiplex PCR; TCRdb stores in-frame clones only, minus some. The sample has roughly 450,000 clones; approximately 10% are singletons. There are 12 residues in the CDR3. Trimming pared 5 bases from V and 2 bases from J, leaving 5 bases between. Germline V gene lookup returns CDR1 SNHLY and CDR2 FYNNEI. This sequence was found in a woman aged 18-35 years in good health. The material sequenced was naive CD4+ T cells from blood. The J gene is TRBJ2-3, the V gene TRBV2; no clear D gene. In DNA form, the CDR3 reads TGTGCCAGCAGTCTTATCACAGATACGCAGTATTTT. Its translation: CASSLITDTQYF.